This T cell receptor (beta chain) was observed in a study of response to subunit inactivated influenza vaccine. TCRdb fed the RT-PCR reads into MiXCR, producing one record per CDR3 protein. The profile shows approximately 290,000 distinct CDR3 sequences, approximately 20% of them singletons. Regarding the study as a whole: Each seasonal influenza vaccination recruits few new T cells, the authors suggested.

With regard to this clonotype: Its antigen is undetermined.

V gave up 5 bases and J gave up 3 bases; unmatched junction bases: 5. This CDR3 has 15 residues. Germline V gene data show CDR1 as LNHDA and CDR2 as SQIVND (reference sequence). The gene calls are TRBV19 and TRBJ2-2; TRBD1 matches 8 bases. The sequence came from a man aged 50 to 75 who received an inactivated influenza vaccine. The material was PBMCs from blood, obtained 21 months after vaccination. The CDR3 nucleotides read TGTGCCAGTAGTCATACAGGGGGATACACCGGGGAGCTGTTTTTT. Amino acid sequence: CASSHTGGYTGELFF.